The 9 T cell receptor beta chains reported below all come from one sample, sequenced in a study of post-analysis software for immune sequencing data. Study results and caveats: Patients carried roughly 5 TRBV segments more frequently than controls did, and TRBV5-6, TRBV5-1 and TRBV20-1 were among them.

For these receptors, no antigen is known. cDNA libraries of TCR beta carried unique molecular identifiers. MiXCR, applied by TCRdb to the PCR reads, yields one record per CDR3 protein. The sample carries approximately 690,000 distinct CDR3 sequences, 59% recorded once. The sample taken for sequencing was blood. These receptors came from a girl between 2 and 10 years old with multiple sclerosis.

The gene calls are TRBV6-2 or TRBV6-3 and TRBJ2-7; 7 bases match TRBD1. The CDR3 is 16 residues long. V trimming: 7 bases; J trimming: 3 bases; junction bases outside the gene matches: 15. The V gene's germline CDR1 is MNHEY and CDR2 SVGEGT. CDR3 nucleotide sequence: TGTGCCAGCACCGGGACAGCTACTACCGAAGACTACGAGCAGTACTTC. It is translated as CASTGTATTEDYEQYF.

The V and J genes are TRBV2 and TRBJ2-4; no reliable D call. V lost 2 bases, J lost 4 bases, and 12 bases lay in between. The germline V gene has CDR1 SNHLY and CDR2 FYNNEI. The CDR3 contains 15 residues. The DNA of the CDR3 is TGTGCCAGCAGTGAACTTGTTGGAGAGAAAAACATTCAGTACTTC. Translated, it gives CASSELVGEKNIQYF.

CDR3 bases: TGTGCCAGCAGTGAAAGGGGGGCGAAATACAATGAGCAGTTCTTC. Translation: CASSERGAKYNEQFF. The rearrangement uses TRBV2 and TRBJ2-1; D assignment may be TRBD1 or TRBD2 (6 bases each). Germline V CDR1 and CDR2: SNHLY, FYNNEI. The CDR3 extends over 15 amino acids. Trimming took 2 bases from V and 4 from J, leaving 12 bases between them.

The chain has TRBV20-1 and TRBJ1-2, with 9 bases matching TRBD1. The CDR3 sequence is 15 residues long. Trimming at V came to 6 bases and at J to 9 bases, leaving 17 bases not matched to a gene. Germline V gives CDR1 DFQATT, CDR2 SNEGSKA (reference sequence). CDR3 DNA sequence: TGCAGTGCAGATCCGGGACAGGGACCTATGTGGAGCTACACCTTC. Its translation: CSADPGQGPMWSYTF.

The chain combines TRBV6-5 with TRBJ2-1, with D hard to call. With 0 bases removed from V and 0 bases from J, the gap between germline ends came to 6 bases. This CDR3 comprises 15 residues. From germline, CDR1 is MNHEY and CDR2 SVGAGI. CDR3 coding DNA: TGTGCCAGCAGTTACTCAGAAGCCTCCTACAATGAGCAGTTCTTC. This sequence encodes CASSYSEASYNEQFF.

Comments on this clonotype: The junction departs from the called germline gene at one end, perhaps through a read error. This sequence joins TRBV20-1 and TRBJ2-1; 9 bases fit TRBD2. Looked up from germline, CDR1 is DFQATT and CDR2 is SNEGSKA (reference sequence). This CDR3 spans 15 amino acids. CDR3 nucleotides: TGCAGTGCACATAGCGGGAGTGGGATGTTGAATGAGCAGTTTTTC. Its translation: CSAHSGSGMLNEQFF.

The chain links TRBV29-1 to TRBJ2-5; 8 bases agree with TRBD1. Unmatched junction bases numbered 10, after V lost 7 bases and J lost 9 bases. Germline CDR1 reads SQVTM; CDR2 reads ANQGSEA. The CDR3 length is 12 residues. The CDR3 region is CSARQGMEAQYF. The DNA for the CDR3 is TGCAGCGCTAGACAGGGGATGGAGGCCCAGTACTTC.

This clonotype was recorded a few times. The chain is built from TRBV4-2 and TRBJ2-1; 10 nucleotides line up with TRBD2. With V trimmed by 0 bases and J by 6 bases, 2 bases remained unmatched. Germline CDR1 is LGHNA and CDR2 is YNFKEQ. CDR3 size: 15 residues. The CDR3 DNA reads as TGTGCCAGCAGCCAAGAAGCGGGGGGGCCCAATGAGCAGTTCTTC. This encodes CASSQEAGGPNEQFF.

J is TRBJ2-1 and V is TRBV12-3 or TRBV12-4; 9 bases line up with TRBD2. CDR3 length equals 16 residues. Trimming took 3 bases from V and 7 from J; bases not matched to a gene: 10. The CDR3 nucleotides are TGTGCCAGCAGTTTCGGGCGGGGGACTAGCAAGAATGAGCAGTTCTTC. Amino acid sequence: CASSFGRGTSKNEQFF.